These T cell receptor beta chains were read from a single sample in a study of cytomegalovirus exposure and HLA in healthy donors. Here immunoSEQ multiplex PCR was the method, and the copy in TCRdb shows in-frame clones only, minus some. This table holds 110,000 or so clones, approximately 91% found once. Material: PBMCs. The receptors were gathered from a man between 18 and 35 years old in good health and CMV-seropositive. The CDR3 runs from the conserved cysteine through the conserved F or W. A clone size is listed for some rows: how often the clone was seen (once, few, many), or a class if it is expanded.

CASSEGGGQKETQYF | NA | TRBV6-1
CASSPKGGDTEAFF | NA | TRBV5-4
CASSSLRLERKETQYF | NA | TRBV27
CASSSLTGTEQYF | once | TRBV5-4
CAISDPTRSNEQFF | NA | TRBV10-3
CASSLPAGEQFF | NA | TRBV5-1
CASSLVGAGADTQYF | NA | TRBV4-1
CASSLAAQRSSYGYTF | NA | TRBV5-6
CASSNLSPVAKNIQYF | NA | TRBV4-1
CASSSRRGDNSPLHF | NA | TRBV6-6
CSVVDSQKPYEQYF | NA | TRBV29-1
CASSFDRNYGYTF | NA | TRBV6-5
CASSLAGTAPYEQYF | NA | TRBV5-4
CASSAGPVIYNEQFF | NA | TRBV27
CASSRLRGGATEAFF | NA | TRBV4-1
CASSATTGSYEQYF | NA | TRBV6-1
CASSVGNRAGTEAFF | NA | TRBV9
CASSFRDSNSPLHF | NA | TRBV27
CASSPGNRQTFYEQYF | NA | TRBV5-5
CASNLGRRNTEAFF | NA | TRBV6-5
CASSYSWTDMNTEAFF | NA | TRBV6-5
CASSQGLGGSGNEKLFF | few | TRBV4-3
CASSDQGTYGYTF | NA | TRBV5-5
CASSFGANEQFF | NA | TRBV6-6
CAIRGQEAGHLDTQYF | NA | TRBV10-3
CASSSDRGKYGYTF | NA | TRBV18
CASRTGLDTQYF | NA | TRBV6-1
CATRTGMGEQYF | few | TRBV10-2
CASRLAADTQYF | NA | TRBV28
CASRSQGNSPLHF | NA | TRBV19
CASSLGGPSSYEQYF | NA | TRBV5-1
CASSGTGDEQYF | once | TRBV5-5
CASSPTGQGNEKLFF | once | TRBV5-1
CASSSRLAGPNGADTQYF | NA | TRBV13
CASSPTRQTYNEQFF | NA | TRBV9
CASSWTSGGVGETQYF | NA | TRBV5-4
CASSLQEGTEAFF | NA | TRBV5-1
CASSRRVPVGGSNQPQHF | NA | TRBV27
CASSSFQGNTGELFF | NA | TRBV11-2
CASSRQGTYEQYF | NA | TRBV6-5
CASSPPGLNTEAFF | once | TRBV18
CASSFGLLNTEAFF | NA | TRBV5-8
CASSLMDSTQYF | NA | TRBV25-1
CASSFGDRRGGYTF | NA | TRBV5-4
CASSFRRVSGYTF | NA | TRBV28
CASRGPGQGNTEAFF | NA | TRBV2
CASTRTANTEAFF | NA | TRBV7-2
CASSEVGGIAYEQYF | NA | TRBV6-1
CASRGGTVHTEAFF | once | TRBV25-1
CASSQDSGTGTPYGYTF | NA | TRBV4-3
CASSSFGTSETATNEKLFF | NA | TRBV5-6
CASSWGTRDEQFF | NA | TRBV6-6
CASRVGGVYTEAFF | NA | TRBV6-6